One sample yielded the 13 T cell receptor beta chains listed below, sequenced in a study of neurological immune-mediated disorders. TCRdb used MiXCR to reprocess the 5' RACE reads, holding one entry per CDR3 protein. The sample comprises about 10,000 distinct CDR3 sequences, 22% of which are singletons, and about an eighth rests with the top ten. Sequencing input: CD8+ T cells from blood. These receptors all stem from a woman aged 40 to 49 with multiple sclerosis.

This clonotype was found many times. J is TRBJ2-1 and V is TRBV9; D is perhaps TRBD2 (5 bases). The CDR3 is 14 amino acids. V lost 4 bases, J lost 8 bases, and 16 bases lay in between. Per the germline V gene, CDR1 is SGDLS and CDR2 is YYNGEE. CDR3 in amino acids: CASSLAPTEDEQFF. CDR3 sequence (DNA): TGTGCCAGCAGCTTAGCGCCTACAGAGGATGAGCAGTTCTTC.

By share, this clonotype ranks as medium-sized (0.01 to 0.1%). This chain links TRBV15 with TRBJ2-5; TRBD2 agrees at 8 bases. The J segment lost 5 bases and the V segment lost 2 bases, leaving 7 bases of the junction unmatched. The germline gives CDR1 LNHNV, CDR2 YYDKDF (reference sequence). The CDR3 is made up of 15 amino acids. CDR3 sequence: CATSRSRGGSETQYF. CDR3 in DNA: TGTGCCACCAGCAGATCACGGGGGGGTTCCGAGACCCAGTACTTC.

This clonotype qualifies as medium-sized. The chain links TRBV15 to TRBJ2-1; 7 bases are a match to TRBD1. The V segment lost 3 bases and the J segment 3 bases; nucleotides outside the gene matches: 8. Germline assignment: CDR1 LNHNV and CDR2 YYDKDF (reference sequence). This CDR3 comprises 16 residues. The CDR3 loop is CATSSETGKIYNEQFF. CDR3 DNA: TGTGCCACCAGCAGTGAGACAGGGAAGATCTACAATGAGCAGTTCTTC.

This clonotype was seen ten or more times. This chain links TRBV9 with TRBJ1-5; D not certain. Between the trimmed V and J ends, which lost 4 bases and 7 bases, there was a span of 18 bases. Germline-derived CDR1 and CDR2 are SGDLS and YYNGEE. The CDR3 covers 15 residues. CDR3 region: CASSSLKDSRQPQHF. The CDR3 DNA follows: TGTGCCAGCAGCTCCCTCAAGGATTCGAGGCAGCCCCAGCATTTT. Variable domain in full (rest from reference TRBV9 and TRBJ1-5): DSGVTQTPKHLITATGQRVTLRCSPRSGDLSVYWYQQSLDQGLQFLIQYYNGEERAKGNILERFSAQQFPDLHSELNLSSLELGDSALYFCASSSLKDSRQPQHFGDGTRLSIL.

The chain links TRBV3-1 to TRBJ1-2; tentative D call: TRBD1 (6 bases). V was cut by 0 bases and J by 2 bases, with 16 bases left in between. Germline CDR1 reads LGHDT; CDR2 reads YNNKEL (reference sequence). The CDR3 spans 17 residues. CDR3 sequence reads: CASSQDYRGTENYGYTF. The CDR3 nucleotides read TGTGCCAGCAGCCAAGATTATAGGGGGACGGAGAACTATGGCTACACCTTC. Based on the CDR3 plus reference TRBV3-1 and TRBJ1-2, the full variable domain is DTAVSQTPKYLVTQMGNDKSIKCEQNLGHDTMYWYKQDSKKFLKIMFSYNNKELIINETVPNRFSPKSPDKAHLNLHINSLELGDSAVYFCASSQDYRGTENYGYTFGSGTRLTVV.

This clonotype showed up many times. The chain links TRBV6-5 to TRBJ1-2; D is perhaps TRBD1 (5 bases). The CDR3 contains 14 residues. V lost 6 bases, J lost 4 bases, and 15 bases lay in between. The germline gives CDR1 MNHEY, CDR2 SVGAGI. The CDR3 DNA reads as TGTGCCAGCAGCGGGACCCTAGGCCGCTATGGCTACACCTTC. Its protein product is CASSGTLGRYGYTF.

This clonotype rates as medium-sized (0.01 to 0.1%). The chain has TRBV12-3 or TRBV12-4 and TRBJ2-7, with 10 bases matching TRBD1. CDR3 size: 15 residues. V was clipped by 6 bases and J by 4 bases; unmatched bases: 9. CDR3 nucleotides: TGTGCCAGCAGAAGAAGACAGGGGGCGAGTTACGAGCAGTACTTC. Its protein is CASRRRQGASYEQYF.

In its sample, this clonotype was seen a few times. V is TRBV18 and J is TRBJ2-7, with D perhaps TRBD1 (6 bases). Germline assignment: CDR1 KGHSH and CDR2 LQKENI. The CDR3 is 16 residues long. V lost 0 bases and J 2 bases, leaving 14 bases between the germline ends. The CDR3 is CASSPPETGRPYEQYF. In DNA, the CDR3 is TGTGCCAGCTCACCACCGGAGACAGGTCGACCCTACGAGCAGTACTTC.

By sample fraction, this clonotype is medium-sized (0.01 to 0.1%). The rearrangement links TRBV5-1 to TRBJ2-7; D unresolved. The CDR3 has 14 residues. The V end was cut by 4 bases, the J end by 2 bases, with 13 bases between. From germline, CDR1 is SGHRS and CDR2 YFSETQ. The CDR3 region is CASSLPGSTYEQYF. CDR3 DNA sequence: TGCGCCAGCAGCCTCCCGGGTTCCACCTACGAGCAGTACTTC.

Many counts were recorded for this clonotype. The chain has TRBV2 and TRBJ2-1, with 10 nucleotides matching TRBD1. The CDR3 runs 17 residues. Per the germline V gene, CDR1 is SNHLY and CDR2 is FYNNEI. Trimming removed 1 base from V and 5 bases from J; junction bases left unmatched: 8. The CDR3 DNA reads as TGTGCCAGCAGTGAAGTGGGACAGGGGTGGCTCGACAATGAGCAGTTCTTC. Its protein is CASSEVGQGWLDNEQFF.

The chain recombines TRBV29-1 with TRBJ2-1; D may correspond to TRBD1 or TRBD2 (5 bases each). From germline, CDR1 is SQVTM and CDR2 ANQGSEA. CDR3 length equals 14 residues. Trimming cost V 4 bases and J 3 bases, with 13 bases left between them. CDR3 sequence reads: CSVVSGTVYNEQFF. The CDR3 nucleotides read TGCAGCGTTGTATCAGGGACGGTCTACAATGAGCAGTTCTTC.

This clonotype was seen many times. CDR3 in amino acids: CASSFGQGVSYEQYF. CDR3 in DNA: TGTGCCAGCAGCTTCGGGCAGGGGGTCTCCTACGAGCAGTACTTC. The chain uses TRBV14 and TRBJ2-7; 7 bases align to TRBD1. This CDR3 has 15 residues. The germline V gene encodes CDR1 SGHDN and CDR2 FVKESK. J lost 0 bases, V lost 5 bases, and 7 bases had no gene match.

J is TRBJ1-4 and V is TRBV20-1, with a possible D match to TRBD1 (6 bases). The V end was cut by 6 bases, the J end by 0 bases, with 11 bases between. The CDR3 sequence is 14 residues long. Germline V gene lookup returns CDR1 DFQATT and CDR2 SNEGSKA (reference sequence). CDR3 nucleotide sequence: TGCAGTGCGCGAGACAGGACAACTAATGAAAAACTGTTTTTT. Its translation: CSARDRTTNEKLFF.